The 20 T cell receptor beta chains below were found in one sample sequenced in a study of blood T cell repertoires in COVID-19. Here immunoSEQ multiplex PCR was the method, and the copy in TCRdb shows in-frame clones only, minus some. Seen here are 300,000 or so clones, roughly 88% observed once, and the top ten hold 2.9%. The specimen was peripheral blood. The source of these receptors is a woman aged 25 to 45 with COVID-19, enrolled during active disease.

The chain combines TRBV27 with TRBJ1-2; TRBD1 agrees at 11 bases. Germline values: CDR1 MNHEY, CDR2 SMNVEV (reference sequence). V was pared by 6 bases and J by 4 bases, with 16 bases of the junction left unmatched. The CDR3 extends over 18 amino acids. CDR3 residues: CASSPAWTGGGWSYGYTF. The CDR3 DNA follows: TGTGCCAGCAGCCCGGCCTGGACAGGGGGCGGGTGGAGCTATGGCTACACCTTC.

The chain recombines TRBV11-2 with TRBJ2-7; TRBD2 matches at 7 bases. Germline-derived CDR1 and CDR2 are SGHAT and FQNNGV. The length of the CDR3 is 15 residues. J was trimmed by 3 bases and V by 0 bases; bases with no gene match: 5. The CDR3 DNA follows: TGTGCCAGCAGCTTAGAGGTTGGACTAGTCTACGAGCAGTACTTC. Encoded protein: CASSLEVGLVYEQYF.

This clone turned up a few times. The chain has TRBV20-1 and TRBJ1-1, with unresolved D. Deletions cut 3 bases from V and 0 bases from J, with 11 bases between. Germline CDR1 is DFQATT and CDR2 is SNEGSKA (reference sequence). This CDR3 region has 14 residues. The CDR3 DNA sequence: TGCAGTGCTAGTGGTGACACAATGAACACTGAAGCTTTCTTT. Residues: CSASGDTMNTEAFF.

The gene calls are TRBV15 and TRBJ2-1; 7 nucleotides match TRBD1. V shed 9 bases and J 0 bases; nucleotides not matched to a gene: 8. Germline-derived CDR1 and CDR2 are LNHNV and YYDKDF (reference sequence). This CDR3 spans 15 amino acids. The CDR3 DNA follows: TGTGCCACAGGACAGGTGTTAAGCTCCTACAATGAGCAGTTCTTC. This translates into CATGQVLSSYNEQFF.

Here the CDR3 reads CATSRQGTGNYGYTF. The CDR3 region has the DNA TGTGCCACCAGCAGACAGGGTACAGGCAACTATGGCTACACCTTC. V gene TRBV15 combines with J gene TRBJ1-2; D perhaps matches TRBD1 (5 bases). Germline CDR1 LNHNV, CDR2 YYDKDF (reference sequence). V lost 2 bases and J lost 2, with 12 bases in between. The CDR3 is 15 amino acids.

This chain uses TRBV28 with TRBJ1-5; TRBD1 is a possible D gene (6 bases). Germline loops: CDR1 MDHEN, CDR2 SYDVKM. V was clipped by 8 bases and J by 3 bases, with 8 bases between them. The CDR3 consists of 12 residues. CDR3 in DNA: TGTGCCAGCGGGGGCCCCAATCAGCCCCAGCATTTT. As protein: CASGGPNQPQHF.

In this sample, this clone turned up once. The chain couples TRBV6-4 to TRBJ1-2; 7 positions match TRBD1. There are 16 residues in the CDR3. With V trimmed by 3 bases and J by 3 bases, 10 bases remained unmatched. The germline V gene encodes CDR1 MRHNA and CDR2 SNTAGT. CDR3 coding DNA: TGTGCCAGCAGTGATCCGAACAGGGGTCCGGACTATGGCTACACCTTC. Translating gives CASSDPNRGPDYGYTF.

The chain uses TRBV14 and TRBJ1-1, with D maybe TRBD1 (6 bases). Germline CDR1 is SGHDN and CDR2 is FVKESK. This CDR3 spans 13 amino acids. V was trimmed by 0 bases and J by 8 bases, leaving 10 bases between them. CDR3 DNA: TGTGCCAGCAGCCAAGACGTAAGGGGGGAAGCTTTCTTT. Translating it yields CASSQDVRGEAFF.

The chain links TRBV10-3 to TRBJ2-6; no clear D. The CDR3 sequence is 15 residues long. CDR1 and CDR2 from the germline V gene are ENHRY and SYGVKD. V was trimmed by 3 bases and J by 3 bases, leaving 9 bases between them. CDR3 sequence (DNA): TGTGCCATCAGTGAATCAGGTCTTGGGGCCAACGTCCTGACTTTC. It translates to CAISESGLGANVLTF.

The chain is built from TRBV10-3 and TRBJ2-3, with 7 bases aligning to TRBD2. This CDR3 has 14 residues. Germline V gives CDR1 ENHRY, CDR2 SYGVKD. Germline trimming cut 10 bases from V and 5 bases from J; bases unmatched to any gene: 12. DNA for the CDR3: TGTGCCACCCGAATTGGACTAGATAGAGATACGCAGTATTTT. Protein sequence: CATRIGLDRDTQYF.

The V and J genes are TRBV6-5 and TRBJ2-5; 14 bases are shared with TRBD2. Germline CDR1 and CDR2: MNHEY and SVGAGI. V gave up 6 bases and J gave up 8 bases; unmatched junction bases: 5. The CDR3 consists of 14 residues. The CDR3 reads CASRRLAGGRTQYF. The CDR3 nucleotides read TGTGCCAGCAGAAGACTAGCGGGAGGGCGCACCCAGTACTTC.

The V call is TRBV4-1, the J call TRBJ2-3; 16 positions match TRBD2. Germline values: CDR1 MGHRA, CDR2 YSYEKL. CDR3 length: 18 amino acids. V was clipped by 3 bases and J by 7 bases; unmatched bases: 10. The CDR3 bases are TGCGCCAGCAGCCAGGGACTAGCGGGAGGGCCGACTCGGTATACGCAGTATTTT. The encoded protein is CASSQGLAGGPTRYTQYF.

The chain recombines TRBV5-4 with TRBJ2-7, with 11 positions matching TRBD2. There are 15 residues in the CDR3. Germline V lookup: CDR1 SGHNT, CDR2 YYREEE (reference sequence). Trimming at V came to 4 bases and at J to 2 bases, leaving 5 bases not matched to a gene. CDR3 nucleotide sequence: TGTGCCAGCAGCCCCGGACTAGCGGGCCCCTACGAGCAGTACTTC. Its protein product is CASSPGLAGPYEQYF.

The CDR3 spells CASSLDGASSTQYF. The CDR3 coding sequence is TGTGCCAGCAGCTTAGATGGGGCTAGTAGCACGCAGTATTTT. The V gene is TRBV11-2, the J gene TRBJ2-3, with D possibly being TRBD1 (5 bases). The germline V gene encodes CDR1 SGHAT and CDR2 FQNNGV. This CDR3 spans 14 amino acids. Trimming removed 0 bases from V and 9 bases from J, with 13 bases in between. Full variable domain (rest looked up from reference TRBV11-2 and TRBJ2-3): EAGVAQSPRYKIIEKRQSVAFWCNPISGHATLYWYQQILGQGPKLLIQFQNNGVVDDSQLPKDRFSAERLKGVDSTLKIQPAKLEDSAVYLCASSLDGASSTQYFGPGTRLTVL.

CDR3 nucleotides: TGCGCCAGCAGTGATAACAGGGGGTTAAGTACTGAGCAGTTCTTC. Its translation: CASSDNRGLSTEQFF. V and J are TRBV10-1 and TRBJ2-1; 8 bases match TRBD1. V lost 3 bases and J lost 9; bases outside the gene matches: 10. CDR3 length: 15 residues. Germline CDR1 and CDR2: WNHNN and SYGVQD (reference sequence).

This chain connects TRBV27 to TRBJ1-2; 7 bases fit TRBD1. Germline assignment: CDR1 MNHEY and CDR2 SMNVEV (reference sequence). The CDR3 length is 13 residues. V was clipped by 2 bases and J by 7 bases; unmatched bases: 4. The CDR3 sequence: CASSLITGAGYTF. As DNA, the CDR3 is TGTGCCAGCAGTTTAATTACAGGGGCTGGCTACACCTTC.

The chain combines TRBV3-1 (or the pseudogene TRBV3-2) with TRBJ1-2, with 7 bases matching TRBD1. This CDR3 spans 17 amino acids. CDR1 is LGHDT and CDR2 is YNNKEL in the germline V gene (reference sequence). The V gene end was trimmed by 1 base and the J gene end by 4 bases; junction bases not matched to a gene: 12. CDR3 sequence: CASSQGVGGGLSYGYTF. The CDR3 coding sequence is TGTGCCAGCAGCCAAGGAGTAGGGGGCGGATTGAGCTATGGCTACACCTTC.

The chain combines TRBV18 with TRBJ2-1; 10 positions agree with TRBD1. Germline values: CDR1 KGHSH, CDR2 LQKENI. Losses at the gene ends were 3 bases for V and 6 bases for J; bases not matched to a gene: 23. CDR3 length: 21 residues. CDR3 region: CASSPMGVMGQGLPAGNEQFF. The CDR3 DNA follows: TGTGCCAGCTCACCCATGGGTGTAATGGGACAGGGGCTACCGGCTGGCAATGAGCAGTTCTTC.

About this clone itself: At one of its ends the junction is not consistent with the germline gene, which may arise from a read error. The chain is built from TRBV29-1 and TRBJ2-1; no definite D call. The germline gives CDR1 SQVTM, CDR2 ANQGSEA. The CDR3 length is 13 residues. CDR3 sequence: CSVEDLGYHEQFF. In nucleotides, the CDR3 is TGCAGCGTTGAAGATCTGGGCTACCATGAGCAGTTCTTC.

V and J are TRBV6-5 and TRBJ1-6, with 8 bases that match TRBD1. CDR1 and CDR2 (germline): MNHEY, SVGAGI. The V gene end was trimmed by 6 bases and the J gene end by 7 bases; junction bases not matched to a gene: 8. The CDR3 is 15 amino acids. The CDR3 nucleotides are TGTGCCAGCAGGCTGACAGGGGATTCCAATTCACCCCTCCACTTT. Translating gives CASRLTGDSNSPLHF.